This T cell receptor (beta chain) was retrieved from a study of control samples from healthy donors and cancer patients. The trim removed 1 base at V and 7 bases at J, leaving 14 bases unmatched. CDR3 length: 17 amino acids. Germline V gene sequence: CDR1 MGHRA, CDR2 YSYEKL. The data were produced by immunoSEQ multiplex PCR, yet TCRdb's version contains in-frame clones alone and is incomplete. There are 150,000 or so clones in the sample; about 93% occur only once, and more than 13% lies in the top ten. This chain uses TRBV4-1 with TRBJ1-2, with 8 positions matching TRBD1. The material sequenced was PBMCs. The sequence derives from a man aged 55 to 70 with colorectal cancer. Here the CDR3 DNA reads TGCGCCAGCAGCCAAGTGTCCGACTACAGGGGGAGAGGTGGCTACACCTTC. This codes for CASSQVSDYRGRGGYTF.